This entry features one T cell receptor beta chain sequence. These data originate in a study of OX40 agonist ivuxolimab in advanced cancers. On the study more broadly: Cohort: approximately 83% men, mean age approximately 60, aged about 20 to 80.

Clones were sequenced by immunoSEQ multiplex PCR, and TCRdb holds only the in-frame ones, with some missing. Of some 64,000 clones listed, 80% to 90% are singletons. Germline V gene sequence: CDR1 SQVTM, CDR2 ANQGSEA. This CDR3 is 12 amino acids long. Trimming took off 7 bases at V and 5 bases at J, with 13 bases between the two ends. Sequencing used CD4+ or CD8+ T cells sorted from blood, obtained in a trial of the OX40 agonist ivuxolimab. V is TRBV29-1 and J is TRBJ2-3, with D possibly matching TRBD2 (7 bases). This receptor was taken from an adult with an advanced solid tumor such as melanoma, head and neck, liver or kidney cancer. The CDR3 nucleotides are TGCAGCGGCGGACTAGGGGGAGATACGCAGTATTTT. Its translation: CSGGLGGDTQYF.